This record covers a single T cell receptor (beta chain). Its cognate antigen is unknown. This specimen comes from a study of OX40 agonist ivuxolimab in advanced cancers. Study-level findings and limits: Also showing low normalized T-cell clonal expansion were some of the nonresponders. Expanded clones belonging to CD8+ T cells outnumbered, on average, those of CD4+.

The assay was immunoSEQ multiplex PCR, and TCRdb's table has in-frame clones only and misses some. This table has about 78,000 clones, about 90% appearing once. This CDR3 comprises 12 residues. V lost 6 bases to trimming and J lost 6 bases, with 9 bases between them. Per germline, CDR1 LGHNT and CDR2 FRNRAP. The TCR was taken from an adult with an advanced solid tumor such as melanoma, head and neck, liver or kidney cancer. The chain has TRBV12-5 and TRBJ1-5, with D hard to call. Sequences were derived from CD4+ or CD8+ T cells sorted from blood, sampled in a trial of the OX40 agonist ivuxolimab. The CDR3 nucleotides are TGTGCTAGTGGCAAAGGCGGTCAGCCCCAGCATTTT. The encoded protein is CASGKGGQPQHF.